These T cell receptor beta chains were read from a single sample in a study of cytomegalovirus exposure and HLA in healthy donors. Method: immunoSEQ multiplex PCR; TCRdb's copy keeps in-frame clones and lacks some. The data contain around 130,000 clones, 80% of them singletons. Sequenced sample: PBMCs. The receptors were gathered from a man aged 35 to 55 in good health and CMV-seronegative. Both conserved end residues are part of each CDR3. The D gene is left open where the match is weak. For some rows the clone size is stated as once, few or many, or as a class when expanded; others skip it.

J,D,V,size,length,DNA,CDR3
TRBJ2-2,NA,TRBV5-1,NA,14,TGCGCCAGCAGCTTCGGGAGTAGTACCGGGGAGCTGTTTTTT,CASSFGSSTGELFF
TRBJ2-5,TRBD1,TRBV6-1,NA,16,TGTGCCAGCAGTGCCCGGGACAGGGGGTTCCAAGAGACCCAGTACTTC,CASSARDRGFQETQYF
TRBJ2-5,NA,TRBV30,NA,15,TGTGCCTGGAGTGTTTCTCAGGGGGGCGCAGAGACCCAGTACTTC,CAWSVSQGGAETQYF
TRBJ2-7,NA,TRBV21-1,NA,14,TGTGCCAGCAGCCCCCGGGACAGGGCTTACGAGCAGTACTTC,CASSPRDRAYEQYF
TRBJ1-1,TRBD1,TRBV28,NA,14,TGTGCCAGCAGGCGACCTCAGGGGGCAACTGAAGCTTTCTTT,CASRRPQGATEAFF
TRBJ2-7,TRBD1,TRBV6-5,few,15,TGTGCCAGCAGTTATAATCGACAGGGACCCTACGAGCAGTACTTC,CASSYNRQGPYEQYF
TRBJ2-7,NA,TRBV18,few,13,TGTGCCAGCTCACCAGGGAGTCACTACGAGCAGTACTTC,CASSPGSHYEQYF
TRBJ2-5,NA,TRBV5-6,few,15,TGTGCCAGCAGCTTCCCCTTGGCGGGACAAGAGACCCAGTACTTC,CASSFPLAGQETQYF
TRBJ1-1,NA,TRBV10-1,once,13,TGCGCCAGCAGTGACCCCTCCGACACTGAAGCTTTCTTT,CASSDPSDTEAFF
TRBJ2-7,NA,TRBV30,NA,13,TGTGCCTGGAGTCCCCCGACAGGAGGCGAGCAGTACTTC,CAWSPPTGGEQYF
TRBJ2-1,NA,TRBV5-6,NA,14,TGTGCCAGCAGAGGGACTGACACCTACAATGAGCAGTTCTTC,CASRGTDTYNEQFF
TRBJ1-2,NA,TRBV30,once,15,TGTGCCTGGAGTGTACTAGGCCCTGCTAACTATGGCTACACCTTC,CAWSVLGPANYGYTF
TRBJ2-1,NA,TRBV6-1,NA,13,TGTGCCAGCAACCCGTCCTTACAGCTTGAGCAGTTCTTC,CASNPSLQLEQFF
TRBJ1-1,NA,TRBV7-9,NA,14,TGTGCCAGCAGCCTAGACAGACTGAACACTGAAGCTTTCTTT,CASSLDRLNTEAFF
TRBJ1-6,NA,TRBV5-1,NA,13,TGCGCCAGCAGCTCCTTCGGGTCTTCACCCCTCCACTTT,CASSSFGSSPLHF
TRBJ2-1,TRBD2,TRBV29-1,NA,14,TGCAGCGTACGACGGGAGGACGGCACGGCCCCGCAGTTCTTC,CSVRREDGTAPQFF
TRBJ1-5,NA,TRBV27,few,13,TGTGCCAGCAGTTTGGCGGGGCTTCAGCCCCAGCATTTT,CASSLAGLQPQHF
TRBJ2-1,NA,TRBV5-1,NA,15,TGCGCCAGCAGCTGGACCGGACAGCCCTGGAATGAGCAGTTCTTC,CASSWTGQPWNEQFF
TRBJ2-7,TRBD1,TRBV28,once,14,TGTGCCAGCAGTCCGGGACAGGGACCCTACGAGCAGTACTTC,CASSPGQGPYEQYF
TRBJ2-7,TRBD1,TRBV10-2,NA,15,TGCGCCAGCAGTGACACAGGGGGAAATCCCTACGAGCAGTACTTC,CASSDTGGNPYEQYF
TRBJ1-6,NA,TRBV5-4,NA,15,TGTGCCAGCAGCTTGGCGGGGGGCGGTGATTCACCCCTCCACTTT,CASSLAGGGDSPLHF
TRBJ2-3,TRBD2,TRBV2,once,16,TGTGCCAGCAGTGTGGGACTAGCCGGTTCGGCAGATACGCAGTATTTT,CASSVGLAGSADTQYF
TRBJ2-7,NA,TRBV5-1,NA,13,TGCGCCAGCAGGGTAGCGGCGTCCTACGAGCAGTACTTC,CASRVAASYEQYF
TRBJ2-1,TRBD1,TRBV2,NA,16,TGTGCCAGCAGTAGGGACAGGGGGATTGGCCCAAATGAGCAGTTCTTC,CASSRDRGIGPNEQFF
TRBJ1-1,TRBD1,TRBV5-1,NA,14,TGCGCCAGCAGCTTCGGCGGACAGGGTGTGGGCGCTTTCTTT,CASSFGGQGVGAFF
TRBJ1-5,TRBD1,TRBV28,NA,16,TGTGCCAGCAGTTATGGTTGGAGAGGGGGCGATCAGCCCCAGCATTTT,CASSYGWRGGDQPQHF
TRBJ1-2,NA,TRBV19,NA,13,TGTGCCAGTAGTACTAGATCCGGAGATGGCTACACCTTC,CASSTRSGDGYTF
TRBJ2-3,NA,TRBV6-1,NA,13,TGTGCCAGCAGTGAAGCAATACCGGGTACGCAGTATTTT,CASSEAIPGTQYF
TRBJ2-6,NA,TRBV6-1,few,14,TGTGCCAGCACCGAACACCCTGGGGCCAACGTCCTGACTTTC,CASTEHPGANVLTF
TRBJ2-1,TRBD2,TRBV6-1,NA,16,TGTGCCAGCAGTGATGCGGGAGACAGCTCCTACAATGAGCAGTTCTTC,CASSDAGDSSYNEQFF
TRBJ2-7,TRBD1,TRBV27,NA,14,TGTGCCAGCAGTTCTTCAGGGGGAACCTACGAGCAGTACTTC,CASSSSGGTYEQYF
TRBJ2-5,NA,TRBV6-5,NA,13,TGTGCCAGCAGTTACAACCCTCGGGAGACCCAGTACTTC,CASSYNPRETQYF
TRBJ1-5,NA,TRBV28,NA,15,TGTGCCAGCAGCCGGGACAACTGGAGCAATCAGCCCCAGCATTTT,CASSRDNWSNQPQHF
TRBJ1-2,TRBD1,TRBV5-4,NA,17,TGTGCCAGCAGCGTGGGGGGTGGGGACAGGGTATGGGATGGCTACACCTTC,CASSVGGGDRVWDGYTF
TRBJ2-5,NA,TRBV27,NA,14,TGTGCCAGCAGTCGTAGAGGCTACCAAGAGACCCAGTACTTC,CASSRRGYQETQYF
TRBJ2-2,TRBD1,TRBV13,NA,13,TGTGCCAGCAGAGAACAGGGGACCGGGGAGCTGTTTTTT,CASREQGTGELFF
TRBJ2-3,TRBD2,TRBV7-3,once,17,TGTGCCAGCAGGCAAGAGGCTAGCGGGTCTATCACAGATACGCAGTATTTT,CASRQEASGSITDTQYF
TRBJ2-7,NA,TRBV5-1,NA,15,TGCGCCAGCAGCTTGGGAGGGGGAATAGCCTACGAGCAGTACTTC,CASSLGGGIAYEQYF
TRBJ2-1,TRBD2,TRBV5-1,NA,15,TGCGCCAGCAGCTTGCGGGGACTAGCGGGATTTGAGCAGTTCTTC,CASSLRGLAGFEQFF